This T cell receptor beta chain was documented in a study of read filtering for tumor transcriptome and immune sequencing. This clonotype is termed medium-sized. There are 16 residues in the CDR3. CDR1 and CDR2 (germline): MGHDK, SYGVNS. Trimming took off 3 bases at V and 2 bases at J, with 14 bases between the two ends. This library used roughly 430 ng RNA and molecular barcoded adaptors spanning alpha/delta and beta/gamma chains. One entry per CDR3 protein results from TCRdb running MiXCR on the reads. The data show 25,000 to 35,000 distinct CDR3 sequences, under 15% seen once. Sequenced sample: a population of CD138-negative cells sorted from bone marrow. The receptor was isolated from a donor at least 40 years old with multiple myeloma. This chain connects TRBV25-1 to TRBJ2-1, with D possibly TRBD2 on 5 matching bases. The CDR3 region has the DNA TGTGCCAGCAGTGAGGTTCGGGGTCAAGCCTACAATGAGCAGTTCTTC. Its protein product is CASSEVRGQAYNEQFF.